The 23 T cell receptor beta chains presented below share a single source sample, sequenced in a study of beta chain features in type 1 diabetes. Expressed TCRB transcripts were sequenced, since all the RNA that had been isolated was reverse transcribed. Clones were sequenced by immunoSEQ multiplex PCR, and TCRdb holds only the in-frame ones, with some missing. The sample holds around 500,000 clones, around 28% seen once. The sequenced sample consisted of naive CD4+ T cells from blood. The receptors were gathered from a man between 18 and 29 years old in good health.

J is TRBJ1-3 and V is TRBV9; D call uncertain. V lost 0 bases, J lost 8 bases, and 9 bases lay in between. The CDR3 length is 13 residues. Germline lookup yields CDR1 SGDLS and CDR2 YYNGEE. The CDR3 DNA is TGTGCCAGCAGCGTAGCGACTTTGGACACCATATATTTT. Its translation is CASSVATLDTIYF.

V usage is TRBV29-1 and J usage is TRBJ1-4; the D gene is possibly TRBD1 (5 bases). Germline loops: CDR1 SQVTM, CDR2 ANQGSEA. The CDR3 consists of 17 residues. Trimming left V 4 bases short and J 5 bases short, with 23 bases between. CDR3: CSVGPQPGGAENEKLFF. The CDR3 DNA is TGCAGCGTTGGCCCTCAGCCAGGAGGGGCCGAGAATGAAAAACTGTTTTTT.

This clone occurred a few times. This chain uses TRBV6-6 with TRBJ1-5, with D tentatively TRBD1 (5 bases). The CDR3 length is 12 residues. Germline V CDR1 and CDR2: MNHNY, SVGAGI (reference sequence). Between the trimmed V and J ends, which lost 7 bases and 5 bases, there was a span of 9 bases. The CDR3 here is CASKWGDQPQHF. CDR3 sequence (DNA): TGTGCCAGCAAGTGGGGGGATCAGCCCCAGCATTTT.

The V call is TRBV2, the J call TRBJ2-5; D gene ambiguous. V was cut by 11 bases and J by 5 bases, with 12 bases left in between. CDR1 is SNHLY, CDR2 FYNNEI, per germline. This CDR3 contains 11 residues. For the CDR3, the DNA is TGTGCCGGTAGGATCTGGGAGACCCAGTACTTC. Translation: CAGRIWETQYF.

The CDR3, as DNA: TGTGCCTGGAGTCGGGGACTAGCGGGATACGAGCAGTACTTC. As protein: CAWSRGLAGYEQYF. The chain recombines TRBV30 with TRBJ2-7; 13 nucleotides line up with TRBD2. The CDR3 has 14 residues. The germline V gene encodes CDR1 GTSNPN and CDR2 SVGIG (reference sequence). The V and J ends lost 2 bases and 4 bases, in that order; junction bases with no gene match: 2.

This clone was counted between two and nine times. The rearrangement links TRBV29-1 to TRBJ2-1, with TRBD2 identical over 9 bases. The CDR3 spans 15 residues. V lost 1 base and J lost 4; bases outside the gene matches: 5. Per the germline V gene, CDR1 is SQVTM and CDR2 is ANQGSEA. CDR3 sequence reads: CSVEAGAGGYNEQFF. CDR3 in DNA: TGCAGCGTTGAAGCAGGCGCGGGAGGGTACAATGAGCAGTTCTTC.

This clone occurred a few times. The same CDR3 is also encoded by other DNA sequences in this sample. The chain employs TRBV29-1 and TRBJ1-2; D is unclear. The CDR3 has 12 amino acids. V was clipped by 4 bases and J by 2 bases, with 8 bases between them. Germline CDR1 is SQVTM and CDR2 is ANQGSEA. The CDR3 here is CSVGGLNYGYTF. In nucleotides, the CDR3 is TGCAGCGTTGGCGGATTGAACTATGGCTACACCTTC.

This clone was detected only a few times. The V gene is TRBV7-9, the J gene TRBJ2-1; 9 nucleotides match TRBD2. V lost 5 bases to trimming and J lost 0 bases; unmatched junction nucleotides: 2. Germline V gene sequence: CDR1 SEHNR, CDR2 FQNEAQ (reference sequence). The CDR3 runs to 15 residues. The CDR3 sequence: CASSRSGSSYNEQFF. The CDR3 DNA reads TGTGCCAGCAGCCGTAGCGGGAGCTCCTACAATGAGCAGTTCTTC.

About this clone itself: Different DNA sequences within this sample yield the same CDR3. V is TRBV5-6 and J is TRBJ2-7; the D is unclear. The CDR3 runs to 11 residues. V lost 0 bases and J lost 4, with 2 bases in between. Germline V lookup: CDR1 SGHDT, CDR2 YYEEEE. The CDR3 sequence: CASSLGYEQYF. The CDR3 bases are TGTGCCAGCAGCTTGGGATACGAGCAGTACTTC.

The rearrangement uses TRBV6-6 and TRBJ2-1; weak D call: TRBD1 (6 bases). Trimming removed 0 bases at V and 2 bases at J, with 11 bases between. The CDR3 length is 16 residues. CDR1 is MNHNY, CDR2 SVGAGI, per germline (reference sequence). CDR3 nucleotide sequence: TGTGCCAGCAGTTACTCTGGGGGCAGTGCCTACAATGAGCAGTTCTTC. Protein: CASSYSGGSAYNEQFF.

This clone was counted only a few times. J is TRBJ2-1 and V is TRBV10-3; D is undetermined. Trimming stripped 4 bases from V and 0 bases from J, with 13 bases between. Germline V gene data show CDR1 as ENHRY and CDR2 as SYGVKD. This CDR3 has 16 amino acids. The CDR3 DNA reads TGTGCCATCAGTGGGCCCAGCCCAAGCTCCTACAATGAGCAGTTCTTC. Protein: CAISGPSPSSYNEQFF.

A single count supports this clone. The V and J genes are TRBV6-5 and TRBJ2-5; no clear D gene. Germline values: CDR1 MNHEY, CDR2 SVGAGI. Trimming pared 6 bases from V and 5 bases from J, leaving 10 bases between. This CDR3 contains 12 residues. This CDR3 reads CASSGSRETQYF. CDR3 DNA sequence: TGTGCCAGCAGCGGGTCGAGGGAGACCCAGTACTTC.

The chain combines TRBV30 with TRBJ1-4; D is possibly TRBD1 (6 bases). Per germline, CDR1 GTSNPN and CDR2 SVGIG (reference sequence). Trimming cost V 2 bases and J 1 base, with 11 bases left between them. There are 15 residues in the CDR3. CDR3 DNA sequence: TGTGCCTGGAGTATCAGGGGAGGAACTAATGAAAAACTGTTTTTT. It codes for CAWSIRGGTNEKLFF.

This clone was recorded a few times. This chain connects TRBV7-2 to TRBJ2-1, with TRBD2 matching over 9 bases. V gave up 2 bases and J gave up 8 bases; unmatched junction bases: 4. The CDR3 loop spans 14 amino acids. Per the germline V gene, CDR1 is SGHTA and CDR2 is FQGNSA. The DNA of the CDR3 is TGTGCCAGCAGCTTACTAGCGGGAAAGGATGAGCAGTTCTTC. This gives the protein CASSLLAGKDEQFF.

The rearrangement joins TRBV30 to TRBJ2-2; 7 bases are shared with TRBD2. The CDR3 consists of 15 residues. The trim removed 2 bases at V and 6 bases at J, leaving 9 bases unmatched. In germline, CDR1 is GTSNPN, CDR2 SVGIG (reference sequence). CDR3 sequence: CAWSRGEGSAGELFF. CDR3 sequence (DNA): TGTGCCTGGAGTAGAGGGGAGGGTAGCGCCGGGGAGCTGTTTTTT.

This clone has just a few counts. The genes are TRBV11-2 and TRBJ2-2; D is undetermined. Germline CDR1 reads SGHAT; CDR2 reads FQNNGV. The germline V and J ends were trimmed by 1 base and 8 bases, with 5 bases remaining between them. The CDR3 sequence is 12 residues long. CDR3 sequence reads: CASSLGLGELFF. The CDR3 DNA reads TGTGCCAGCAGCTTAGGGCTGGGGGAGCTGTTTTTT.

The V call is TRBV25-1, the J call TRBJ2-1; D is perhaps TRBD2 (5 bases). V was trimmed by 1 base and J by 4 bases, leaving 14 bases between them. The germline V gene encodes CDR1 MGHDK and CDR2 SYGVNS. The CDR3 totals 16 residues. For the CDR3, the DNA is TGTGCCAGCAGTGAATTAAAAAGCGGAGATTACAATGAGCAGTTCTTC. This gives the protein CASSELKSGDYNEQFF.

J is TRBJ2-1 and V is TRBV9; 9 positions match TRBD2. V shed 4 bases, J shed 10 bases, and the junction held 9 bases outside the gene matches. The germline gives CDR1 SGDLS, CDR2 YYNGEE. The CDR3 spans 14 residues. CDR3 protein: CASSLRLADSEQFF. Written as DNA, the CDR3 is TGTGCCAGCAGCCTCCGACTAGCGGATAGCGAGCAGTTCTTC.

The chain carries TRBV7-8 and TRBJ2-1; D unresolved. The CDR3 has 14 amino acids. Germline CDR1 is SGHVS and CDR2 is FQNEAQ. Trimming shortened V by 4 bases and J by 8 bases, and 15 bases separated the two germline ends. The CDR3, as DNA: TGTGCCAGCAGCTCCCCTCCCCTGTGGGATGAGCAGTTCTTC. Residues: CASSSPPLWDEQFF.

This clone was recorded once. The chain has TRBV30 and TRBJ2-7; TRBD2 matches at 9 bases. Germline loops: CDR1 GTSNPN, CDR2 SVGIG (reference sequence). V lost 0 bases and J lost 5; bases outside the gene matches: 2. The CDR3 is 13 residues long. The CDR3 loop reads CAWSVTSGHEQYF. The CDR3 DNA reads as TGTGCCTGGAGTGTGACTAGCGGACACGAGCAGTACTTC.

This chain uses TRBV18 with TRBJ1-5, with 7 positions matching TRBD1. After removal of 5 bases from V and 7 bases from J, the junction contained 5 bases not matched to a gene. CDR1 is KGHSH, CDR2 LQKENI, per germline. The CDR3 spans 13 residues. The CDR3, as DNA: TGTGCCAGCTCATCTACAGGGGAACAGCCCCAGCATTTT. Its protein is CASSSTGEQPQHF.

The V and J genes are TRBV15 and TRBJ2-3; 7 nucleotides line up with TRBD2. Trimming removed 0 bases from V and 6 bases from J; junction bases left unmatched: 9. Per the germline V gene, CDR1 is LNHNV and CDR2 is YYDKDF (reference sequence). The CDR3 has 16 residues. This CDR3 is CATSREDPGTMDTQYF. For the CDR3, the DNA is TGTGCCACCAGCAGAGAGGATCCAGGGACTATGGATACGCAGTATTTT. Full variable domain (missing parts from reference TRBV15 and TRBJ2-3): DAMVIQNPRYQVTQFGKPVTLSCSQTLNHNVMYWYQQKSSQAPKLLFHYYDKDFNNEADTPDNFQSRRPNTSFCFLDIRSPGLGDTAMYLCATSREDPGTMDTQYFGPGTRLTVL.

J is TRBJ2-5 and V is TRBV10-3; D uncertain. Germline assignment: CDR1 ENHRY and CDR2 SYGVKD. The CDR3 is made up of 12 amino acids. V shed 2 bases and J shed 7 bases, with 8 bases lying between them. The CDR3 loop is CAISEATGTQYF. CDR3 bases: TGTGCCATCAGTGAGGCTACCGGGACCCAGTACTTC.